The present entry profiles one TCR beta chain with its context. This clone's antigen is unknown. Per-base qualities were not stored, and no clone one base away is much larger. This sample is drawn from a study of cytomegalovirus exposure and HLA in healthy donors (dated by TCRdb to the late 2010s). About the full investigation: In an earlier analysis of several hundred of the donors, 250 to 350 Gb of sequence data and 100 million or so unique TCR beta sequences from about 180 million T cells were reported. A later genetic analysis took genome-wide SNP genotypes for about three fifths of the roughly 670 donors and used that subset as a discovery cohort. Across some 400 genotyped donors of the cohort, an average of 235,054 unique TCR beta nucleotide sequences per donor were sequenced, and roughly a sixth of those sequences were non-productive. To study patterns of TCR occurrence, a later analysis re-analyzed previously published TCR beta repertoires from 550 to 800 donors and added high-resolution HLA genotyping. High-throughput TCR immunosequencing, statistical association of individual TCRs with disease status, and machine learning were combined to predict cytomegalovirus infection status. Class I and class II HLA loci were covered by the typing at four-digit resolution. Of the roughly 420 genotyped donors, less than 85% were placed in the genetic ancestry cluster associated with self-reported Caucasian donors. An earlier analysis of some 600 of the donors applied high-throughput TCR beta sequencing to assess whether each TCR beta V gene segment acted as functional or pseudogenic. Every discovery cohort repertoire had been produced on one sequencing platform. Approximately 300 gigabases of sequencing data and tens of millions of unique TCR sequences made up an early release that covered under 750 HLA-typed donors. Typing coverage varied by locus: about 629-630 donors for A, B, C, DRB1 and DQB1; approximately 500 for DQA1; approximately 610 for DPA1; fewer than 480 for DPB1. Several DR-DQ haplotypes were handled as single units for association and clustering because linkage in the cohort was strong. Using immunosequencing, the study profiled T cell repertoires from 500 to 800 subjects and related those repertoires to cytomegalovirus serostatus. In the later analysis, no new phenotypic data were used to find candidate immune exposures; instead, reliance was placed on TCR beta sequences and their occurrence across donors. A separate validation cohort of over 95 different subjects was used in addition to the roughly 720-subject first cohort. Alongside the repertoire data, information on donor age, sex, ethnicity and CMV serostatus was compiled. The study aimed to test whether signatures of past pathogen exposure could be identified by cataloging public T cell receptors. Summary of the overall study and its limitations: Immune exposure information for the cohort was limited to CMV serostatus. Several of the top co-occurrence clusters appeared to be linked to parvovirus B19, influenza, CMV and Epstein-Barr virus, according to a later analysis. Compared with equally common non-associated chains, HLA-associated TCR beta chains in a later analysis were more clonally expanded and had lower generation probabilities. A later genetic analysis associated a missense DCLRE1C variant with V-gene and J-gene trimming of TCR beta chains, and an independent cohort replicated the association. The presence/absence analyses assumed that sequencing depth was roughly uniform across donors, and that assumption may not be true. Because HLA typing was unavailable for some donors at each locus, only the typed subset was used in association tests. A cluster of highly shared sequence variants was judged likely to represent a technical artifact of the sequencing pipeline. Cytomegalovirus status was reported to be diagnosed by the classifier with high specificity and sensitivity in both the original and validation cohorts. In a later analysis, TCR association rates were found to vary across HLA loci, with the most associated TCRs seen for DRB1 alleles and the fewest for HLA-C alleles. A total of some 180 TCR beta chains were listed by the study as associated with cytomegalovirus. Broadly in line with IMGT annotations, most TCR beta V segments showed up in productive rearrangements about 90% or about 30% of the time in an earlier analysis of under 700 of the donors. According to a later analysis, most CMV-associated TCR beta chains appeared to be HLA-restricted, and the HLA associations seemed to be driven largely by CMV exposure. A later genetic analysis reported fewer N-insertions in productive TCRs among donors in an Asian-associated ancestry cluster than the approximately 670-donor mean. Linkage disequilibrium might explain the correlated functional status among segregating V segments, but an unknown experimental factor could not be excluded. A further reported finding was that TCR beta sequences accurately predicted the HLA-A and HLA-B alleles for most subjects in the first cohort. Some IMGT-functional V segments, including TRBV6-2 and TRBV6-3, could not be told apart with the 87-base-pair reads, so those segments were excluded. Most TCR sequences were observed very rarely across donors, whereas some public TCRs were present in many individuals. About 17 rarely observed V segments, including chromosome 9 orphons, were excluded from the earlier analysis of about 500 of the donors because counts were too low. Specific HLA alleles were associated with roughly 16,000 TCR beta sequences at a false discovery rate of 0.05 in a later analysis. Strong co-occurrence of HLA alleles, especially DR and DQ, made assigning TCR associations to individual alleles difficult. A few of the identified cytomegalovirus-associated TCR beta chains were confirmed in vitro to be specific for cytomegalovirus antigens. In this cohort, only TCR beta chains were sequenced, and detectable features were limited by the absence of alpha or paired-chain data. The authors suggested that the approach could potentially be generalized to other disease states and immunological phenotypes.

V lost 8 bases and J lost 0 bases; the stretch between them is 13 bases long. The CDR3 runs 14 residues from the cysteine to the phenylalanine. This entry keeps only the CDR3 DNA: 42 bases, framed from base 1. Sequences SGHAT (CDR1) and FQNNGV (CDR2) are obtained from the germline V gene. The protocol used for the library was the immunoSEQ multiplex PCR assay. The multiplex PCR relied on a mix of 60 forward primers for TCR Vbeta segments and 13 reverse primers for TCR Jbeta segments. Amplification of the CDR3 region of rearranged TCR beta genes was performed with a multiplex PCR assay on genomic DNA. Amplified TCR beta libraries were sequenced as 87-base-pair reads on the Illumina HiSeq System. For the original study's pipeline: In a later analysis, roughly 80 million unique TCR beta chains were counted across the roughly 700 repertoires, and about 9.9 million of these chains were shared by at least two donors. Raw reads were error-corrected and collapsed into unique sequences with a nearest-neighbor algorithm that merged closely related sequences to remove PCR and sequencing errors. V, D and J gene segments were assigned by aligning CDR3 sequences to IMGT reference sequences. Each retained sequence needed at least a six-nucleotide match to both a V gene segment and a J gene segment. Rearrangements were classified as productive when the CDR3 lacked stop codons and remained in frame with V and J, and all other rearrangements were classified as non-productive. Following IMGT convention, CDR3 was defined as the stretch from the second conserved V-encoded cysteine up to the conserved J-encoded phenylalanine. Sequences without an unambiguous match to a single V gene segment were excluded from the earlier analysis of 500 to 700 of the donors. In an earlier analysis of some 590 of the donors, a V segment was called functional when productive rearrangements were above 56.7%, and segregating when the standard deviation between donors exceeded 5%. A statistical classification framework was built for diagnosing cytomegalovirus status from the catalog of TCR beta chain sequences. In a later analysis, TCR nucleotide sequences were compared against IMGT/GENE-DB human TR gene sequences so that V and J genes could be assigned. A later analysis assigned CDR3 sequences and most-parsimonious VDJ recombination scenarios with the TCRdist pipeline. In a later analysis, every TCR beta chain was defined by the combination of its CDR3 amino acid sequence and its V-gene family, and reads without a unique V-gene family were dropped. To address suspected cross-contamination and a sequencing artifact, a later analysis removed under 600 highly shared, low-generation-probability nucleotide sequences. In a later analysis, a clonal expansion index for each public chain was calculated from normalized within-repertoire ranks of inferred template counts. In a later analysis, generation probabilities were computed using a VDJ recombination model fitted to out-of-frame rearrangements, and the results were checked against IGoR. In a later analysis, hypergeometric tests were used to score TCR-TCR, TCR-HLA and TCR-CMV co-occurrence, with a repertoire-size bias correction applied to TCR pairs. To estimate false discovery rates, a later analysis permuted the HLA or CMV assignments 20 times. In a later analysis, co-occurring TCRs were grouped with DBSCAN, and TCRdist sequence similarity was added when clustering was performed within HLA-allele-positive subsets. For co-occurrence clustering, repertoires with fewer than 30,000 or more than 120,000 public chains were excluded, along with 5 or 6 repertoires with anomalous nucleotide sharing. Held by TCRdb, this immuneACCESS table contains in-frame sequences only and omits some clones. Under half of the omission traces to an unresolved V gene where checked; the cause of the rest is unknown. The V and J calls and clone size come from that table; D and trimming were worked out from the DNA. This sample gives about 140,000 clones in total; 61% of them show up just once. The top ten hold around 1.8% of the sample.

The cohort comprised under 700 healthy bone marrow donors. At the time of sampling, all cohort members were nominally healthy, though unrecorded immune exposures were likely present. The donor was CMV seronegative and belonged to the group of roughly 330 seronegative cohort members. Each donor provided a peripheral blood sample, and peripheral blood mononuclear cells were used for TCR beta sequencing. Genomic DNA was extracted from the blood cell samples with the Qiagen DNeasy Blood Extraction Kit. The sequence came from a male donor in good health and CMV-seronegative. Recombination linked TRBV11-2 to TRBJ1-2, and perhaps TRBD1 as D gene, on 6 matching bases. The source material was PBMCs. This receptor carries the CDR3 CASGKQGSNYGYTF. The sequenced DNA is TGTGCCAGCGGTAAACAGGGCTCTAACTATGGCTACACCTTC. With the portions outside the CDR3 filled from the reference TRBV11-2 and TRBJ1-2 genes, the complete variable region becomes EAGVAQSPRYKIIEKRQSVAFWCNPISGHATLYWYQQILGQGPKLLIQFQNNGVVDDSQLPKDRFSAERLKGVDSTLKIQPAKLEDSAVYLCASGKQGSNYGYTFGSGTRLTVV.